The clone carrying this TCR beta chain occurred a few times. Its antigen is undetermined. The data were obtained in a study of persistence of HIV-infected CD4 T cells. Findings and limits, study-wide: TCR oligoclonality correlated with proviral oligoclonality in the same sorted populations.

Overlapping HIV-1 Gag 15-mer peptides at approximately 0.91 ug per peptide per mL were used. CD40L/CD69 double-negative CD45RO-high memory CD4+ T cells were collected. CD4+ T cell counts exceeded 400 cells/uL; CMV serology was positive. The immunoSEQ assay was version 4, run in survey mode. Sequenced by immunoSEQ multiplex PCR; TCRdb stores in-frame clones only, minus some. This sample yields tens of thousands of clones, of which roughly four fifths are seen a single time; about 20% belongs to the top ten. The CDR3 spans 12 residues. CDR1 is SGDLS, CDR2 YYNGEE, per germline. V was shortened by 5 bases and J by 5 bases, with 10 bases between the two germline ends.

Source: CD4+ T cells sorted from PBMCs after approximately 19-hour stimulation, taken from a patient who received antiretroviral therapy. The TCR originated in an adult woman with HIV who was CMV-seropositive. The gene calls are TRBV9 and TRBJ1-2; D gene ambiguous. For the CDR3, the DNA is TGTGCCAGCAGTACCTCGGAGTATGGCTACACCTTC. This codes for CASSTSEYGYTF.